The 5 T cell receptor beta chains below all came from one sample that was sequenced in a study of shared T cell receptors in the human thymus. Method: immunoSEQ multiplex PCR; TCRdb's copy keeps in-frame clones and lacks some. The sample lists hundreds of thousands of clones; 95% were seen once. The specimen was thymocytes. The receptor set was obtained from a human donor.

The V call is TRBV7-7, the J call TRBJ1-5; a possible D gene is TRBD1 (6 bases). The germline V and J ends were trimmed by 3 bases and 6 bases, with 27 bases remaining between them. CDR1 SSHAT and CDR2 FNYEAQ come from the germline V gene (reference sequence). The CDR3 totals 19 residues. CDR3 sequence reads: CASSLEGGRVGRGSQPQHF. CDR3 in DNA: TGTGCCAGCAGCTTGGAAGGTGGCAGGGTTGGCAGGGGAAGTCAGCCCCAGCATTTT.

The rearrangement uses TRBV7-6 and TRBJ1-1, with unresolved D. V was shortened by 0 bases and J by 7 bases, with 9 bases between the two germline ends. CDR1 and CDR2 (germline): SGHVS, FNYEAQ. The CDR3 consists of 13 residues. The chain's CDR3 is CASSLARESEAFF. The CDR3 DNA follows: TGTGCCAGCAGCTTAGCGCGAGAGAGTGAAGCTTTCTTT.

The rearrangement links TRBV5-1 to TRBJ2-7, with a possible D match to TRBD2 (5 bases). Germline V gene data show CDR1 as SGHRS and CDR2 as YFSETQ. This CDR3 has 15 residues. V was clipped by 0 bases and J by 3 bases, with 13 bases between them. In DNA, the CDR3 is TGCGCCAGCAGCTTGGTTGAGGCGGGTCTCTACGAGCAGTACTTC. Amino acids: CASSLVEAGLYEQYF.

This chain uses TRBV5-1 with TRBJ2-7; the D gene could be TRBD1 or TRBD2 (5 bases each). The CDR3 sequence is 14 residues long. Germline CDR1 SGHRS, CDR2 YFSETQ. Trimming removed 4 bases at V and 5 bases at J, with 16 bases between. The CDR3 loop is CASSGGGGRDEQYF. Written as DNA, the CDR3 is TGCGCCAGCAGCGGGGGTGGAGGCCGGGACGAGCAGTACTTC.

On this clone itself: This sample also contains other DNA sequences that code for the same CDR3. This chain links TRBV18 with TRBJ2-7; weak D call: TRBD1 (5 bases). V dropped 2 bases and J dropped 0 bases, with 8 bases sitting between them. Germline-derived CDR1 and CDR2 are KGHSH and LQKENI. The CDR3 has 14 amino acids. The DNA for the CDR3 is TGTGCCAGCTCACCAAAGACAGTCTCCTACGAGCAGTACTTC. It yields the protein CASSPKTVSYEQYF.